This paragraph reports one T cell receptor (beta chain). The length of the CDR3 is 15 residues. The V segment lost 0 bases and the J segment 7 bases; nucleotides outside the gene matches: 5. The germline CDR1 and CDR2 sequences are GTSNPN and SVGIG (reference sequence). These data belong to a study of HIV-infected patients and healthy controls. In TCRdb, the 5' RACE reads were re-called with MiXCR into one record per CDR3 protein. In the table there are tens of thousands of distinct CDR3 sequences, approximately 21% of which are singletons. The rearrangement uses TRBV30 and TRBJ2-2; 10 bases are shared with TRBD2. Input material: CD4+ T cells from blood. The source of this sequence is a human donor in good health. The CDR3, as DNA: TGTGCCTGGAGTGTAGGGCTAGCGGGAGTCGGGGAGCTGTTTTTT. It translates to CAWSVGLAGVGELFF.